The 27 T cell receptor beta chains presented below share a single source sample, sequenced in a study of T cell responses to AZD1222 COVID-19 vaccine. Measured with immunoSEQ multiplex PCR; TCRdb has only the in-frame clones, and not every one. The repertoire holds about 130,000 clones, with about 90% as singletons. The sample here was peripheral blood, taken on day 0 of AZD1222 vaccination. All receptors derive from an adult in good health.

This chain connects TRBV27 to TRBJ1-5; D not resolved. Germline V gene data show CDR1 as MNHEY and CDR2 as SMNVEV (reference sequence). The germline V and J ends were trimmed by 8 bases and 2 bases, with 13 bases remaining between them. The CDR3 totals 14 residues. The DNA for the CDR3 is TGTGCCAGCCGCCCCGCGAGGGGCAATCAGCCCCAGCATTTT. Translating gives CASRPARGNQPQHF.

The chain employs TRBV18 and TRBJ1-5; D ambiguous. Trimming removed 3 bases at V and 4 bases at J, with 4 bases between. The CDR3 has 12 residues. CDR1 is KGHSH and CDR2 is LQKENI in the germline V gene. The CDR3: CASSPRNQPQHF. CDR3 DNA: TGTGCCAGCTCACCTAGGAATCAGCCCCAGCATTTT.

The rearrangement links TRBV6-5 to TRBJ1-2, with TRBD1 matching over 11 bases. CDR3 size: 14 residues. CDR1 MNHEY and CDR2 SVGAGI come from the germline V gene. After removal of 2 bases from V and 6 bases from J, the junction contained 2 bases not matched to a gene. CDR3 bases: TGTGCCAGCAGTTACGGACAGGGGGCAAATGGCTACACCTTC. Its protein product is CASSYGQGANGYTF.

The rearrangement joins TRBV19 to TRBJ1-6; the D gene is possibly TRBD1 (6 bases). V lost 3 bases and J 7 bases, leaving 10 bases between the germline ends. The germline V gene has CDR1 LNHDA and CDR2 SQIVND (reference sequence). The CDR3 extends over 14 amino acids. The CDR3 reads CASSMAQGNSPLHF. CDR3 nucleotides: TGTGCCAGTAGTATGGCACAGGGAAATTCACCCCTCCACTTT.

This clone was observed once. The V and J genes are TRBV28 and TRBJ2-3, with D perhaps assigned TRBD1 or TRBD2 (6 bases each). The V and J ends lost 1 base and 2 bases respectively, with 16 bases between them. The CDR3 is 17 amino acids. The germline V gene has CDR1 MDHEN and CDR2 SYDVKM. For the CDR3, the DNA is TGTGCCAGCAGTTTATACCCTGGGGGGCGCGCCACAGATACGCAGTATTTT. Translation gives CASSLYPGGRATDTQYF. The full variable domain, rest sourced from reference TRBV28 and TRBJ2-3, is DVKVTQSSRYLVKRTGEKVFLECVQDMDHENMFWYRQDPGLGLRLIYFSYDVKMKEKGDIPEGYSVSREKKERFSLILESASTNQTSMYLCASSLYPGGRATDTQYFGPGTRLTVL.

The chain combines TRBV5-1 with TRBJ2-5; TRBD2 matches 7 bases. Germline V gene lookup returns CDR1 SGHRS and CDR2 YFSETQ. With V trimmed by 3 bases and J by 3 bases, 8 bases remained unmatched. The CDR3 is made up of 15 amino acids. The CDR3 DNA is TGCGCCAGCAGCTCCGGGACTACCCTAAAAGAGACCCAGTACTTC. This translates into CASSSGTTLKETQYF.

This chain joins TRBV5-1 and TRBJ2-1; D perhaps matches TRBD1 (5 bases). The CDR3 is 15 residues long. Trimming removed 0 bases at V and 5 bases at J, with 12 bases between. Germline V gene lookup returns CDR1 SGHRS and CDR2 YFSETQ. The CDR3, as DNA: TGCGCCAGCAGCTTGGTTGGGGCAATGAACAATGAGCAGTTCTTC. Translating gives CASSLVGAMNNEQFF.

The rearrangement uses TRBV19 and TRBJ2-3, with TRBD1 as a possible D gene (5 bases). V dropped 6 bases and J dropped 7 bases, with 14 bases sitting between them. The CDR3 totals 13 residues. The germline CDR1 and CDR2 sequences are LNHDA and SQIVND (reference sequence). The CDR3 DNA is TGTGCCAGTAGAGGCAGGGTATCAAATACGCAGTATTTT. Translated, it gives CASRGRVSNTQYF.

A few counts support this clone. The genes are TRBV7-2 and TRBJ2-7; unclear D gene. The V end lost 6 bases, the J end lost 4 bases, and 13 bases lay between the germline ends. The germline V gene encodes CDR1 SGHTA and CDR2 FQGNSA. This CDR3 is built from 13 residues. The CDR3 region is CASRIRAEYEQYF. CDR3 in DNA: TGTGCCAGCAGGATAAGGGCCGAATACGAGCAGTACTTC.

This sequence joins TRBV5-1 and TRBJ2-3, with 10 nucleotides matching TRBD2. Germline CDR1 SGHRS, CDR2 YFSETQ. The CDR3 extends over 15 amino acids. Unmatched junction bases numbered 5, after V lost 1 base and J lost 6 bases. The DNA for the CDR3 is TGCGCCAGCAGCTTGATAACTAGCGGGACGGATACGCAGTATTTT. It yields the protein CASSLITSGTDTQYF.

The chain recombines TRBV6-5 with TRBJ2-7, with a tentative D call TRBD1 (5 bases). The CDR3 has 13 residues. Germline V gene data show CDR1 as MNHEY and CDR2 as SVGAGI. V was shortened by 6 bases and J by 3 bases, with 12 bases between the two germline ends. The CDR3 coding sequence is TGTGCCAGCAGCCAGACAGTGAACTACGAGCAGTACTTC. Translation: CASSQTVNYEQYF.

This clone has a single count. The chain uses TRBV15 and TRBJ1-2, with TRBD1 matching 10 bases. With V trimmed by 3 bases and J by 4 bases, 11 bases remained unmatched. Per the germline V gene, CDR1 is LNHNV and CDR2 is YYDKDF (reference sequence). This CDR3 has 17 residues. CDR3 in DNA: TGTGCCACCAGCAGCGGCGACAGGGGGCGAACCATCTATGGCTACACCTTC. Amino acids: CATSSGDRGRTIYGYTF.

This clone came up once. V usage is TRBV10-3 and J usage is TRBJ2-3, with D possibly TRBD2 on 6 matching bases. V was clipped by 0 bases and J by 2 bases, with 12 bases between them. There are 16 residues in the CDR3. Germline CDR1 is ENHRY and CDR2 is SYGVKD. In DNA, the CDR3 is TGTGCCATCAGTGAGTCGAGGCGGGGTGCCACAGATACGCAGTATTTT. Its translation is CAISESRRGATDTQYF.

The J gene is TRBJ2-6, the V gene TRBV10-3, with 7 positions matching TRBD2. Germline CDR1 and CDR2: ENHRY and SYGVKD. V shed 3 bases and J 1 base; nucleotides not matched to a gene: 9. The CDR3 length is 18 residues. The DNA of the CDR3 is TGTGCCATCAGTGATCCCGGGCTCGGGGGGTCTGGGGCCAACGTCCTGACTTTC. Residues: CAISDPGLGGSGANVLTF.

J is TRBJ2-1 and V is TRBV15; 8 bases are shared with TRBD2. Germline V CDR1 and CDR2: LNHNV, YYDKDF (reference sequence). There are 13 residues in the CDR3. With V trimmed by 2 bases and J by 13 bases, 7 bases remained unmatched. The CDR3 protein is CATSRPPGLGQFF. The CDR3 DNA reads TGTGCCACCAGCAGACCGCCGGGACTAGGACAGTTCTTC.

This clone was counted once. This chain's CDR3 is CASSLLAGGYQETQYF. In nucleotides, the CDR3 is TGTGCCAGCAGCCTACTAGCGGGAGGGTACCAAGAGACCCAGTACTTC. This chain connects TRBV2 to TRBJ2-5; the match to TRBD2 covers 13 bases. The trim removed 6 bases at V and 0 bases at J, leaving 4 bases unmatched. The CDR3 is 16 residues long. In germline, CDR1 is SNHLY, CDR2 FYNNEI.

The genes are TRBV7-2 and TRBJ2-3; D might be TRBD2 (7 bases). CDR3 size: 15 residues. V lost 5 bases and J lost 5, with 17 bases in between. The germline gives CDR1 SGHTA, CDR2 FQGNSA. The CDR3: CASSPEGGGGDTQYF. CDR3 DNA sequence: TGTGCCAGCAGCCCGGAAGGGGGAGGGGGAGATACGCAGTATTTT.

V usage is TRBV28 and J usage is TRBJ1-5; D gene ambiguous. This CDR3 has 16 amino acids. Germline V lookup: CDR1 MDHEN, CDR2 SYDVKM. Trimming left V 6 bases short and J 5 bases short, with 20 bases between. The CDR3 here is CASSKPRPAYHQPQHF. The CDR3 nucleotides are TGTGCCAGCAGCAAGCCCAGGCCAGCCTATCATCAGCCCCAGCATTTT.

The chain combines TRBV27 with TRBJ2-7, with D possibly matching TRBD2 (5 bases). The CDR3 spans 13 residues. The V gene lost 6 bases and the J gene lost 4 bases, with 13 bases spanning the gap. The germline V gene encodes CDR1 MNHEY and CDR2 SMNVEV (reference sequence). Here the CDR3 DNA reads TGTGCCAGCAGCGACCGAACGGGGTACGAGCAGTACTTC. Protein: CASSDRTGYEQYF.

The chain joins TRBV18 to TRBJ1-2; 8 bases are shared with TRBD1. The CDR3 totals 16 residues. The germline CDR1 and CDR2 sequences are KGHSH and LQKENI. After removal of 3 bases from V and 7 bases from J, the junction contained 13 bases not matched to a gene. The CDR3 DNA reads TGTGCCAGCTCACCCCCCCGGCAGGGGGCGATGAGTGGCTACACCTTC. It translates to CASSPPRQGAMSGYTF.

V is TRBV7-9 and J is TRBJ2-7; TRBD1 matches 7 bases. With V trimmed by 6 bases and J by 2 bases, 7 bases remained unmatched. The CDR3 contains 14 residues. Looked up from germline, CDR1 is SEHNR and CDR2 is FQNEAQ (reference sequence). The CDR3 sequence is CASSRDSLTYEQYF. The CDR3 DNA reads TGTGCCAGCAGTCGGGACAGTCTGACCTACGAGCAGTACTTC.

The rearrangement joins TRBV19 to TRBJ1-1; D uncertain. Germline V lookup: CDR1 LNHDA, CDR2 SQIVND (reference sequence). V was pared by 6 bases and J by 8 bases, with 19 bases between. The CDR3 runs 14 residues. Here the CDR3 DNA reads TGTGCCAGTAGAGTGGGGTTAGGGCCGACGGAAGCTTTCTTT. Amino acid sequence: CASRVGLGPTEAFF.

The genes are TRBV5-5 and TRBJ2-5, with 9 bases aligning to TRBD1. The CDR3 has 16 amino acids. Germline V gives CDR1 SGHKS, CDR2 YYEKEE (reference sequence). V shed 0 bases and J 3 bases; nucleotides not matched to a gene: 6. CDR3 loop: CASSLAVRTGEETQYF. Here the CDR3 DNA reads TGTGCCAGCAGCTTGGCCGTCCGGACAGGGGAAGAGACCCAGTACTTC.

This clone was recorded only once. The DNA of the CDR3 is TGTGCCAGCAGTTACGCGACGGTAAAGGCGAACATTCAGTACTTC. Translated: CASSYATVKANIQYF. The genes are TRBV6-2 or TRBV6-3 and TRBJ2-4, with D hard to call. The V gene's germline CDR1 is MNHEY and CDR2 SVGEGT. The length of the CDR3 is 15 residues. V lost 2 bases to trimming and J lost 7 bases, with 15 bases between them.

This rearrangement joins TRBV12-3 or TRBV12-4 to TRBJ2-7; D unresolved. This CDR3 contains 12 residues. Trimming stripped 2 bases from V and 6 bases from J, with 8 bases between. The CDR3 sequence is CASSLTVSEQYF. CDR3 bases: TGTGCCAGCAGTTTAACTGTCTCCGAGCAGTACTTC.

The J gene is TRBJ1-3, the V gene TRBV29-1; D gene uncertain. V dropped 7 bases and J dropped 2 bases, with 6 bases sitting between them. This CDR3 is 11 amino acids long. In germline, CDR1 is SQVTM, CDR2 ANQGSEA. The CDR3 here is CSARAGNTIYF. CDR3 coding DNA: TGCAGCGCCAGAGCTGGAAACACCATATATTTT.

This clone was counted a single time. The chain combines TRBV11-2 with TRBJ2-1; a possible D gene is TRBD2 (6 bases). V was pared by 6 bases and J by 5 bases, with 11 bases between. The CDR3 is 13 residues long. Germline lookup yields CDR1 SGHAT and CDR2 FQNNGV. CDR3 amino acids: CASRTGVHNEQFF. The CDR3 nucleotides are TGTGCCAGCAGGACGGGGGTCCACAATGAGCAGTTCTTC.